The T cell receptor (beta chain) under discussion was sequenced for a study of blood T cell repertoires in COVID-19. Overall study context: Collection of acute and convalescent COVID-19 samples took place in the United States, Italy and Spain. PBMCs, B-cell-depleted T cells, or T cells were the source of the cDNA or gDNA that made up the material.

TCRdb's copy holds only in-frame clones and misses some; the assay was immunoSEQ multiplex PCR. In the table there are 100,000 to 150,000 clones, approximately 88% of which are singletons. CDR3 length: 13 amino acids. Looked up from germline, CDR1 is LGHNA and CDR2 is YNFKEQ. The V gene lost 0 bases and the J gene lost 6 bases, with 8 bases spanning the gap. The TCR was taken from a man in his fifties or sixties with acute or convalescent COVID-19. This chain joins TRBV4-2 and TRBJ1-1; no firm D call. The specimen was peripheral blood. DNA of the CDR3: TGTGCCAGCAGCCAAGATTCTAGGTCTGAAGCTTTCTTT. Its translation is CASSQDSRSEAFF.